The rows below give T cell receptor beta chains drawn from one sample of a study of neurological immune-mediated disorders. TCRdb fed the 5' RACE reads into MiXCR, producing one record per CDR3 protein. This sample has some 76,000 distinct CDR3 sequences; about 3% occur once, and the top ten carry roughly 5%. Sequencing used PBMCs. The receptors here all came from a woman aged 45-59 years with multiple sclerosis. The CDR3 runs from the conserved cysteine through the conserved F or W. The D gene is left open where the match is weak. Size tells how often a clone was seen (once, few, many) or the class of an expanded clone, and some rows leave it out.

CDR3 DNA | CDR3 protein | D gene | J gene | CDR3 length | V gene | clone size
TGTGCCAGCAGCCAACCGACAGTCCTCCGACTTTCACCCCTCCACTTT | CASSQPTVLRLSPLHF | . | TRBJ1-6 | 16 | TRBV7-2 | .
TGTGCCAGCCGGGCGGGCGGGTCCAATGAGCAGTTCTTC | CASRAGGSNEQFF | . | TRBJ2-1 | 13 | TRBV12-3/TRBV12-4 | many
TGTGCCAGCAGTTACCCCCGGGGGCTACGGACCGGGGAGCTGTTTTTT | CASSYPRGLRTGELFF | . | TRBJ2-2 | 16 | TRBV6-6 | many
TGTGCCAGCAGCTTGACAGGATACTACGAGCAGTACTTC | CASSLTGYYEQYF | . | TRBJ2-7 | 13 | TRBV5-6 | many
TGCGCCAGCAGCTTGGAACTAGCGGGTGGCACAGATACGCAGTATTTT | CASSLELAGGTDTQYF | TRBD2 | TRBJ2-3 | 16 | TRBV5-1 | many
TGTGCCAGCAGAACCGGCAGGATCTCCTACGAGCAGTACTTC | CASRTGRISYEQYF | . | TRBJ2-7 | 14 | TRBV2 | many
TGCAGCGCCCAGGGACTTACAGGGGAGAGTCGTGAAAAACTGTTTTTT | CSAQGLTGESREKLFF | TRBD1 | TRBJ1-4 | 16 | TRBV29-1 | many
TGCGCCAGCAGTGAGTCGATTCCCTTCTCCTACAATGAGCAGTTCTTC | CASSESIPFSYNEQFF | . | TRBJ2-1 | 16 | TRBV10-1 | many
TGTGCCAGCAGCCAAGAACCGACAGGCTACAATGAGCAGTTCTTC | CASSQEPTGYNEQFF | . | TRBJ2-1 | 15 | TRBV4-2 | many
TGCGCCAGCAGCCCCGATAGCGGGAGCTCCTACAATGAGCAGTTCTTC | CASSPDSGSSYNEQFF | TRBD2 | TRBJ2-1 | 16 | TRBV5-1 | many
TGCAGTGCTAGGACGGAAACTAACTATGGCTACACCTTC | CSARTETNYGYTF | . | TRBJ1-2 | 13 | TRBV20-1 | many
TGCGCCAGCAGCCAAGTTTTGGCCGGGACTCCCAAGGCGGATACGCAGTATTTT | CASSQVLAGTPKADTQYF | . | TRBJ2-3 | 18 | TRBV4-1 | few
TGTGCCAGCAGCTCCCGAGGTGTTGGGGGCAAGAATGAGCAGTTCTTC | CASSSRGVGGKNEQFF | . | TRBJ2-1 | 16 | TRBV7-9 | .
TGTGCCAGCAACAACGGACTAGCGAACACCGGGGAGCTGTTTTTT | CASNNGLANTGELFF | TRBD2 | TRBJ2-2 | 15 | TRBV7-2 | many
TGTGCCAGCAGTTTGGAGGCCGGGACTAGGAACATTCAGTACTTC | CASSLEAGTRNIQYF | TRBD2 | TRBJ2-4 | 15 | TRBV12-3/TRBV12-4 | many
TGCGCCAGCAGTGGCAGTCTGAACACTGAAGCTTTCTTT | CASSGSLNTEAFF | . | TRBJ1-1 | 13 | TRBV10-2 | many
TGTGCCAGCAGCTTAGGTGGAGGGAGGTCGGGCACTGAAGCTTTCTTT | CASSLGGGRSGTEAFF | . | TRBJ1-1 | 16 | TRBV7-6 | many
TGCGCCAGCAGCCAAGATACGGCCGGGCCCCAGCATTTT | CASSQDTAGPQHF | . | TRBJ1-5 | 13 | TRBV4-3 | few
TGTGCCAGCAGACCGGGGAGCAATCAGCCCCAGCATTTT | CASRPGSNQPQHF | . | TRBJ1-5 | 13 | TRBV12-3/TRBV12-4 | many
TGCGCCAGCAGCTTGGCACCCCAAGAGACCCAGTACTTC | CASSLAPQETQYF | . | TRBJ2-5 | 13 | TRBV5-1 | many
TGTGCCAGCAGCTCTGGGACGACCGGGGCCAACGTCCTGACTTTC | CASSSGTTGANVLTF | . | TRBJ2-6 | 15 | TRBV7-9 | many
TGTGCCAGCAGCTCCCTTGGGAACACTGAAGCTTTCTTT | CASSSLGNTEAFF | . | TRBJ1-1 | 13 | TRBV7-3 | many
TGTGCCAGCAGCTTGACTATGGGAGGGGAGGATTACAATGAGCAGTTCTTC | CASSLTMGGEDYNEQFF | TRBD2 | TRBJ2-1 | 17 | TRBV5-6 | many
TGTGCCAGCAGTGGAGGGACTTCTAATCAGCCCCAGCATTTT | CASSGGTSNQPQHF | . | TRBJ1-5 | 14 | TRBV25-1 | many
TGTGCCAGCAGAGGACAGCGGAGCTCCTACGAGCAGTACTTC | CASRGQRSSYEQYF | . | TRBJ2-7 | 14 | TRBV28 | many
TGTGCCAGTAGTATATGGGCGAGTCGTCAGTATTTT | CASSIWASRQYF | . | TRBJ2-3 | 12 | TRBV19 | many
TGCGCCAGCAGACTAGCGGGACAGGTCTACAATGAGCAGTTCTTC | CASRLAGQVYNEQFF | TRBD2 | TRBJ2-1 | 15 | TRBV5-1 | .
TGTGCCAGCAGTCTAAATGCCAGGGTAGGGGAGCAGTACTTC | CASSLNARVGEQYF | . | TRBJ2-7 | 14 | TRBV28 | many
TGTGCCACCAGTGATTTGCCTGGGAAGTGGATCGATGAGCAGTTCTTC | CATSDLPGKWIDEQFF | . | TRBJ2-1 | 16 | TRBV24-1 | many
TGTGCCAGTAGCGGGAGGGAAGGCTACGAGCAGTACTTC | CASSGREGYEQYF | TRBD2 | TRBJ2-7 | 13 | TRBV12-3/TRBV12-4 | many
TGTGCCAGCAGCTTCCGGGGGGGCTATGTCGGGGAGCTGTTTTTT | CASSFRGGYVGELFF | TRBD2 | TRBJ2-2 | 15 | TRBV7-9 | many
TGCAGCGTTGTCTTTTACAATGAGCAGTTCTTC | CSVVFYNEQFF | . | TRBJ2-1 | 11 | TRBV29-1 | many
TGTGCCAGCGGGAGAGCGGCCTACGAGCAGTACTTC | CASGRAAYEQYF | . | TRBJ2-7 | 12 | TRBV12-3/TRBV12-4 | many
TGTGCCAGCAGTGAAAACAGCTGGAGGCAGCCCCAGCATTTT | CASSENSWRQPQHF | . | TRBJ1-5 | 14 | TRBV6-1 | many
TGCAGCGTTGAGACTAGCCATGAGCAGTTCTTC | CSVETSHEQFF | TRBD2 | TRBJ2-1 | 11 | TRBV29-1 | many
TGCAGTGCCGACCCCGGGTTCAATGAGCAGTTCTTC | CSADPGFNEQFF | . | TRBJ2-1 | 12 | TRBV20-1 | many
TGTGCCACCAGCAGAAAGGTTACAGCCGGGGAGCTGTTTTTT | CATSRKVTAGELFF | . | TRBJ2-2 | 14 | TRBV15 | many
TGCAGTGCTGAATCCAAGTGGGGCAGTCATTCACCCCTCCACTTT | CSAESKWGSHSPLHF | . | TRBJ1-6 | 15 | TRBV20-1 | medium-sized
TGTGCCAGCAGTGCCGTGGGACAGAGCTTCTCTGGGGCCAACGTCCTGACTTTC | CASSAVGQSFSGANVLTF | TRBD1 | TRBJ2-6 | 18 | TRBV6-5 | many
TGTGCCAGCAGCTTAGTATCGCAGAATGGCTACACCTTC | CASSLVSQNGYTF | . | TRBJ1-2 | 13 | TRBV7-2 | many
TGTGCCAGTCAGGGGGCGCCGGGCAATCAGCCCCAGCATTTT | CASQGAPGNQPQHF | TRBD1 | TRBJ1-5 | 14 | TRBV28 | many